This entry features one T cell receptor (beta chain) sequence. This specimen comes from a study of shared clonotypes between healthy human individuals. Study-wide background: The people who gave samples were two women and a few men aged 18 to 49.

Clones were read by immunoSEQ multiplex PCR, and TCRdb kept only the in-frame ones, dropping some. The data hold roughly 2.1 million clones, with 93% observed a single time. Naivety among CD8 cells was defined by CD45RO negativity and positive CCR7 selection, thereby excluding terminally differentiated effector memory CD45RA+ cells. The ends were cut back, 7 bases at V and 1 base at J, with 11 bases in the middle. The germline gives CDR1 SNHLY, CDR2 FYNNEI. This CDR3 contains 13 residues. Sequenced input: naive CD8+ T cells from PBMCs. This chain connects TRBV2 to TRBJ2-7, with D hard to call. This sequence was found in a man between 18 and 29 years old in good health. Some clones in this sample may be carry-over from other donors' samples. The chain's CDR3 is CASTQGGSYEQYF. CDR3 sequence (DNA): TGTGCCAGCACCCAAGGCGGTTCCTACGAGCAGTACTTC.